The TCR beta chain described here comes from a study of cytomegalovirus exposure and HLA in healthy donors. Findings and caveats of the study: TCR beta V- and J-gene trimming was later associated with a missense DCLRE1C variant. Some V segments, including TRBV6-2 and TRBV6-3, were excluded as indistinguishable. Common viral pathogens were later found to be apparently linked to several of the most significant clusters.

Germline V lookup: CDR1 SGHTA, CDR2 FQGNSA. The CDR3 has 17 residues. Trimming removed 1 base from V and 4 bases from J, with 19 bases in between. The primer mix had 60 Vbeta and 13 Jbeta primers. Profiled with immunoSEQ multiplex PCR; TCRdb holds only in-frame clones, not every one. The sample holds a few hundred thousand clones, about 82% seen once. Regarding this clone: Its specificity is unknown.

The chain is built from TRBV7-2 and TRBJ1-2; weak D call: TRBD1 (6 bases). This sequence originates from a man between 25 and 39 years old in good health and CMV-seronegative. Sequences were obtained from PBMCs. The CDR3 region is CASSLGAVRGRSYGYTF. CDR3 nucleotides: TGTGCCAGCAGCTTAGGAGCTGTCAGGGGCCGCAGCTATGGCTACACCTTC.